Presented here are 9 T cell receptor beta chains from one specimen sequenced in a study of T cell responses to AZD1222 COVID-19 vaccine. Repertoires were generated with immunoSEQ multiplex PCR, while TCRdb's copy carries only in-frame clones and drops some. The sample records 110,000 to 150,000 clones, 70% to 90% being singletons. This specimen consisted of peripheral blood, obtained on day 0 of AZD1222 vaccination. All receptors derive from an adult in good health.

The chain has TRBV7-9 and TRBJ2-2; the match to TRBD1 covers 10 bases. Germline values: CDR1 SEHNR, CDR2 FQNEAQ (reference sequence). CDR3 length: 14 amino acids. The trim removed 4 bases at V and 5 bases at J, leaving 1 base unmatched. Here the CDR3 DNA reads TGTGCCAGCAGCTCGGACAGGGGGACCGGGGAGCTGTTTTTT. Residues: CASSSDRGTGELFF.

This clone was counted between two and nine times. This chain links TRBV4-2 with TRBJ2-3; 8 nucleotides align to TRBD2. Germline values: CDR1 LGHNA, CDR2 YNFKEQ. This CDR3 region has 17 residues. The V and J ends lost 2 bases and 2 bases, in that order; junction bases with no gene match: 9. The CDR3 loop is CASSQPGLEKNTDTQYF. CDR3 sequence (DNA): TGTGCCAGCAGCCAACCGGGACTAGAAAAAAACACAGATACGCAGTATTTT.

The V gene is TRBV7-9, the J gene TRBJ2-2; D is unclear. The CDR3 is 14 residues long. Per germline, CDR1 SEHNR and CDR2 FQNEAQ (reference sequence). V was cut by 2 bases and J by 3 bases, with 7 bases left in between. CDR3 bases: TGTGCCAGCAGCTTAAGGCTGTACACCGGGGAGCTGTTTTTT. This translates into CASSLRLYTGELFF.

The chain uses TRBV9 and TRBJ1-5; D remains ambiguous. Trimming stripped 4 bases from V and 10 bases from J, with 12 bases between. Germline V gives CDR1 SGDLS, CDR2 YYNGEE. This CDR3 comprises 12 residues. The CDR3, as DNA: TGTGCCAGCAGCCCCGGAGACGGCCCCCAGCATTTT. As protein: CASSPGDGPQHF.

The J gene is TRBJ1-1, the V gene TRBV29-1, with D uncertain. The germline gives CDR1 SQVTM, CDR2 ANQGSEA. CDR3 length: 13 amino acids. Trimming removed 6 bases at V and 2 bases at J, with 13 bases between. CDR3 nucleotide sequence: TGCAGCGTCAAGCGGGAGGGTAACACTGAAGCTTTCTTT. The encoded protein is CSVKREGNTEAFF. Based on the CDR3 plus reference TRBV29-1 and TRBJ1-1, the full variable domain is SAVISQKPSRDICQRGTSLTIQCQVDSQVTMMFWYRQQPGQSLTLIATANQGSEATYESGFVIDKFPISRPNLTFSTLTVSNMSPEDSSIYLCSVKREGNTEAFFGQGTRLTVV.

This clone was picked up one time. CDR3 amino acids: CASGGNEQFF. CDR3 sequence (DNA): TGTGCCAGCGGGGGCAATGAGCAGTTCTTC. This chain connects TRBV11-2 to TRBJ2-1; D tentatively fits TRBD1 or TRBD2 (5 bases each). Germline lookup yields CDR1 SGHAT and CDR2 FQNNGV. V gave up 8 bases and J gave up 6 bases, with 5 bases separating them. The CDR3 is made up of 10 amino acids.

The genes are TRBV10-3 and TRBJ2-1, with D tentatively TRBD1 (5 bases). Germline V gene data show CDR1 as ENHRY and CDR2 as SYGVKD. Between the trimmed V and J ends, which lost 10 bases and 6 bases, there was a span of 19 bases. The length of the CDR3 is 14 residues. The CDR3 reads CATGLGASSNEQFF. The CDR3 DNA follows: TGTGCCACCGGATTAGGGGCGTCAAGCAATGAGCAGTTCTTC.

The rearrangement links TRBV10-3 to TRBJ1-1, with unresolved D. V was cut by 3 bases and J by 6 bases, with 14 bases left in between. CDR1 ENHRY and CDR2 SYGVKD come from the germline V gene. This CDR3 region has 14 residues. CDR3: CAISDRPEIPEAFF. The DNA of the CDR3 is TGTGCCATCAGTGATCGGCCGGAGATCCCTGAAGCTTTCTTT.

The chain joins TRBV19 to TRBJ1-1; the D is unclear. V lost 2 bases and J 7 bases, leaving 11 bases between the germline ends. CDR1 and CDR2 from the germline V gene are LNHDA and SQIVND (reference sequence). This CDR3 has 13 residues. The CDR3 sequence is CASSIRGLGEAFF. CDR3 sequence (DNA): TGTGCCAGTAGTATAAGAGGGCTCGGTGAAGCTTTCTTT.